This is a list of T cell receptor beta chains from one sample in a study of T cells in localized non-small cell lung cancer. Sequencing used immunoSEQ multiplex PCR; TCRdb keeps in-frame clones, though not all of them. The sample carries several thousand clones, around 23% recorded once. The sequencing here drew on lung tumor tissue, taken before any cancer treatment. Receptors originate from a man aged 35 to 69 with stage III squamous cell lung carcinoma. CDR3s include the opening cysteine and the closing phenylalanine or tryptophan. The order of the fields is D gene, clone size, V gene, J gene, CDR3 protein, CDR3 DNA. A D gene is named only where the DNA matches it firmly. Clone sizes are given selectively: once, few, many, or a class where the clone is expanded.

D: -
size: -
V: TRBV6-8
J: TRBJ2-3
CDR3: CASSYGRYTDTQYF
DNA: TGTGCCAGCAGTTACGGACGGTACACAGATACGCAGTATTTT

D: -
size: few
V: TRBV5-1
J: TRBJ2-3
CDR3: CASSPRVGPTDTQYF
DNA: TGCGCCAGCAGCCCCCGCGTGGGGCCGACAGATACGCAGTATTTT

D: -
size: few
V: TRBV11-3
J: TRBJ2-7
CDR3: CASSLERTPSGEQYF
DNA: TGTGCCAGCAGCTTAGAGAGGACTCCATCAGGGGAGCAGTACTTC

D: -
size: few
V: TRBV4-1
J: TRBJ1-5
CDR3: CASSQVLGQPQHF
DNA: TGCGCCAGCAGCCAAGTTTTAGGGCAGCCCCAGCATTTT

D: -
size: few
V: TRBV12-1
J: TRBJ1-4
CDR3: CASRPGTGGNEKLFF
DNA: TGTGCCAGCAGACCAGGGACAGGGGGTAATGAAAAACTGTTTTTT

D: -
size: -
V: TRBV6-8
J: TRBJ1-1
CDR3: CASSASPGNTEAFF
DNA: TGTGCCAGCAGTGCCTCCCCTGGGAACACTGAAGCTTTCTTT

D: -
size: few
V: TRBV9
J: TRBJ2-1
CDR3: CASSVAGRGTYNEQFF
DNA: TGTGCCAGCAGCGTAGCGGGACGCGGGACTTACAATGAGCAGTTCTTC

D: -
size: -
V: TRBV18
J: TRBJ2-5
CDR3: CASSAPGVRVETQYF
DNA: TGTGCCAGCTCGGCGCCGGGGGTGAGGGTTGAGACCCAGTACTTC

D: -
size: many
V: TRBV11-3
J: TRBJ1-1
CDR3: CASSWGEGSPEAFF
DNA: TGTGCCAGCAGCTGGGGGGAGGGGTCCCCTGAAGCTTTCTTT

D: TRBD1
size: -
V: TRBV5-1
J: TRBJ1-2
CDR3: CASSRTGDNYGYTF
DNA: TGCGCCAGCAGCCGGACAGGGGACAACTATGGCTACACCTTC

D: TRBD1
size: many
V: TRBV11-3
J: TRBJ1-2
CDR3: CASSFLNRGQTLVYGYTF
DNA: TGTGCCAGCAGCTTTCTAAACAGGGGGCAGACACTCGTCTATGGCTACACCTTC

D: -
size: -
V: TRBV11-3
J: TRBJ1-4
CDR3: CASSQALGSGNEKLFF
DNA: TGTGCCAGCAGCCAAGCCTTGGGGAGTGGCAATGAAAAACTGTTTTTT

D: -
size: -
V: TRBV1
J: TRBJ1-5
CDR3: CASSQGSPRVGNQPQHF
DNA: TGCGCCAGCAGCCAAGGGTCCCCCAGGGTTGGAAATCAGCCCCAGCATTTT

D: TRBD1
size: -
V: TRBV6-8
J: TRBJ2-1
CDR3: CASRRTQGPPNEQFF
DNA: TGTGCCAGCAGACGCACACAGGGGCCGCCCAATGAGCAGTTCTTC

D: TRBD1
size: -
V: TRBV11-3
J: TRBJ1-1
CDR3: CASSLGTGVNTEAFF
DNA: TGTGCCAGCAGCTTAGGGACAGGGGTGAACACTGAAGCTTTCTTT

D: TRBD1
size: -
V: TRBV6-8
J: TRBJ1-1
CDR3: CASSYRDRDTEAFF
DNA: TGTGCCAGCAGTTACAGGGACAGGGACACTGAAGCTTTCTTT

D: TRBD1
size: few
V: TRBV9
J: TRBJ1-4
CDR3: CASSLEAQLSGGAVGEKLFF
DNA: TGTGCCAGCAGCTTAGAGGCTCAGTTGTCAGGGGGCGCCGTCGGTGAAAAACTGTTTTTT

D: -
size: few
V: TRBV6-8
J: TRBJ2-4
CDR3: CASRRAEGGENIQYF
DNA: TGTGCCAGCAGGAGGGCTGAGGGGGGCGAAAACATTCAGTACTTC

D: TRBD2
size: many
V: TRBV11-3
J: TRBJ2-2
CDR3: CASSPGLAGDLENTGELFF
DNA: TGTGCCAGCAGCCCAGGACTAGCGGGAGATTTAGAGAACACCGGGGAGCTGTTTTTT

D: -
size: -
V: TRBV1
J: TRBJ2-2
CDR3: CTSSHSVSGETGELFF
DNA: TGCACCAGCAGCCATTCGGTTAGCGGGGAAACCGGGGAGCTGTTTTTT

D: TRBD2
size: few
V: TRBV6-8
J: TRBJ2-1
CDR3: CASSYPGTSGYNEQFF
DNA: TGTGCCAGCAGTTATCCCGGGACTAGCGGCTACAATGAGCAGTTCTTC

D: -
size: -
V: TRBV18
J: TRBJ2-5
CDR3: CASSPQRETQYF
DNA: TGTGCCAGCTCACCACAACGGGAGACCCAGTACTTC